These 31 T cell receptor beta chains came from one sample sequenced in a study of glioma-infiltrating T cells. Amplification of TCR alpha and beta CDR3 regions from RNA used iRepertoire nested multiplex PCR. TCRdb reanalysed the multiplex PCR reads using MiXCR and keeps one entry per CDR3 protein. The sample holds 45,000 or so distinct CDR3 sequences, approximately 20% seen once. Sequenced: glioma tissue, nonneoplastic brain tissue, or PBMCs (not recorded which). These receptors came from a human donor with low-grade glioma or glioblastoma, undergoing nonglioma brain surgery, or in good health (not recorded which).

This clonotype was seen ten or more times. The CDR3 coding sequence is TGTGCCAGCAGCTTGCTAGCGGGGGGCACAGATACGCAGTATTTT. It specifies CASSLLAGGTDTQYF. The chain couples TRBV5-6 to TRBJ2-3, with 10 positions matching TRBD2. Germline V lookup: CDR1 SGHDT, CDR2 YYEEEE. CDR3 size: 15 residues. J was trimmed by 1 base and V by 1 base; bases with no gene match: 0. Filled out from reference TRBV5-6 and TRBJ2-3, the complete variable domain reads DAGVTQSPTHLIKTRGQQVTLRCSPKSGHDTVSWYQQALGQGPQFIFQYYEEEERQRGNFPDRFSGHQFPNYSSELNVNALLLGDSALYLCASSLLAGGTDTQYFGPGTRLTVL.

This clonotype has at least ten counts. The chain is built from TRBV7-9 and TRBJ1-5; D is undetermined. The CDR3 has 16 amino acids. V gave up 1 base and J gave up 5 bases, with 15 bases separating them. In germline, CDR1 is SEHNR, CDR2 FQNEAQ (reference sequence). This CDR3 is CASSLERSPGYQPQHF. The CDR3 coding sequence is TGTGCCAGCAGCTTAGAGCGCAGCCCGGGTTATCAGCCCCAGCATTTT.

Many counts were recorded for this clonotype. The chain employs TRBV27 and TRBJ1-2; 8 bases match TRBD1. CDR1 is MNHEY, CDR2 SMNVEV, per germline (reference sequence). Unmatched junction bases numbered 12, after V lost 5 bases and J lost 7 bases. The CDR3 sequence is 15 residues long. CDR3 sequence: CASSPYWTGRGGYTF. The CDR3 DNA reads as TGTGCCAGCAGTCCCTATTGGACAGGGAGGGGTGGCTACACCTTC.

The table lists this clonotype with many counts. J is TRBJ1-6 and V is TRBV28; D ambiguous. This CDR3 is 12 amino acids long. Looked up from germline, CDR1 is MDHEN and CDR2 is SYDVKM. Trimming removed 6 bases at V and 13 bases at J, with 13 bases between. The CDR3 coding sequence is TGTGCCAGCAGATCCGGACGTTTGCCCCTCCACTTT. Amino acids: CASRSGRLPLHF.

This clonotype was counted ten times or more. V gene TRBV4-1 combines with J gene TRBJ2-4; D perhaps matches TRBD2 (6 bases). Trimming removed 3 bases at V and 8 bases at J, with 14 bases between. Germline V gene lookup returns CDR1 MGHRA and CDR2 YSYEKL. The CDR3 is made up of 14 amino acids. This CDR3 reads CASSQLGGADIQYF. CDR3 in DNA: TGCGCCAGCAGCCAGTTGGGGGGAGCAGACATTCAGTACTTC.

This clonotype was seen many times. The chain recombines TRBV25-1 with TRBJ2-5; a possible D gene is TRBD2 (6 bases). V dropped 2 bases and J dropped 5 bases, with 9 bases sitting between them. CDR1 and CDR2 from the germline V gene are MGHDK and SYGVNS. The CDR3 has 13 amino acids. The CDR3 sequence: CASSESGRETQYF. CDR3 DNA: TGTGCCAGCAGTGAAAGCGGGCGGGAGACCCAGTACTTC.

In its sample, this clonotype was seen many times. The V gene is TRBV3-1, the J gene TRBJ2-3, with no clear D. There are 15 residues in the CDR3. CDR1 is LGHDT and CDR2 is YNNKEL in the germline V gene (reference sequence). The V end lost 1 base, the J end lost 0 bases, and 8 bases lay between the germline ends. CDR3 DNA sequence: TGTGCCAGCAGCCAAGGACAATTTAGCACAGATACGCAGTATTTT. Translated: CASSQGQFSTDTQYF.

This clonotype came up many times. This sequence joins TRBV10-3 and TRBJ1-5; D possibly corresponds to TRBD1 (5 bases). The CDR3 has 15 residues. Germline loops: CDR1 ENHRY, CDR2 SYGVKD. V lost 4 bases, J lost 7 bases, and 17 bases lay in between. DNA of the CDR3: TGTGCCATCAGTGCGCAGGGAGGCGGCGGGCAGCCCCAGCATTTT. Translated, it gives CAISAQGGGGQPQHF.

This clonotype was detected only a few times. V usage is TRBV5-1 and J usage is TRBJ2-4, with 11 positions matching TRBD1. V gave up 6 bases and J gave up 8 bases; unmatched junction bases: 10. This CDR3 comprises 15 residues. The V gene's germline CDR1 is SGHRS and CDR2 YFSETQ. CDR3 sequence (DNA): TGCGCCAGCACCGTGGGACAGGGGGACGTTGACATTCAGTACTTC. It specifies CASTVGQGDVDIQYF.

This clonotype was counted at least ten times. The chain links TRBV20-1 to TRBJ2-7; D gene ambiguous. CDR3 length equals 12 residues. V was pared by 3 bases and J by 1 base, with 7 bases between. CDR1 and CDR2 (germline): DFQATT, SNEGSKA (reference sequence). This CDR3 is CSASQQSYEQYF. DNA for the CDR3: TGCAGTGCTAGTCAACAGTCCTACGAGCAGTACTTC.

This clonotype turned up a few times. V usage is TRBV2 and J usage is TRBJ2-3; tentative D call: TRBD2 (5 bases). CDR1 and CDR2 from the germline V gene are SNHLY and FYNNEI. Between the trimmed V and J ends, which lost 6 bases and 7 bases, there was a span of 17 bases. This CDR3 is 14 amino acids long. The CDR3 nucleotides are TGTGCCAGCAGCTACTACTCGGGGTTAAATACGCAGTATTTT. It yields the protein CASSYYSGLNTQYF. Filled out from reference TRBV2 and TRBJ2-3, the complete variable domain reads EPEVTQTPSHQVTQMGQEVILRCVPISNHLYFYWYRQILGQKVEFLVSFYNNEISEKSEIFDDQFSVERPDGSNFTLKIRSTKLEDSAMYFCASSYYSGLNTQYFGPGTRLTVL.

This clonotype was recorded many times. This chain links TRBV27 with TRBJ1-1, with TRBD1 matching over 11 bases. V lost 1 base, J lost 5 bases, and 12 bases stayed unmatched. This CDR3 has 18 amino acids. From germline, CDR1 is MNHEY and CDR2 SMNVEV (reference sequence). The CDR3 spells CASSLLGQGGLLVTEAFF. CDR3 sequence (DNA): TGTGCCAGCAGTTTATTGGGACAGGGGGGGTTGCTAGTGACTGAAGCTTTCTTT.

The chain employs TRBV18 and TRBJ1-5; 7 bases are a match to TRBD1. Trimming cost V 5 bases and J 4 bases; bases outside gene matches: 8. The CDR3 is made up of 15 amino acids. Per germline, CDR1 KGHSH and CDR2 LQKENI. In DNA, the CDR3 is TGTGCCAGCTCATCCCGGACAGGACGAAATCAGCCCCAGCATTTT. Translated, it gives CASSSRTGRNQPQHF.

This clonotype was counted ten times or more. The chain employs TRBV3-1 and TRBJ2-7; the D is unclear. Trimming pared 3 bases from V and 5 bases from J, leaving 14 bases between. This CDR3 has 14 residues. Per germline, CDR1 LGHDT and CDR2 YNNKEL (reference sequence). The CDR3 DNA sequence: TGTGCCAGCAGCCAGTGGCAGGATAATGACGAGCAGTACTTC. Protein product: CASSQWQDNDEQYF.

As to this clonotype: This could be a read error, since a much larger clone is one nucleotide away. This CDR3 fails to terminate in the conserved phenylalanine or tryptophan, so it likely reflects a read error. CDR3 sequence: CSARASGPDNEQFL. The CDR3 coding sequence is TGCAGTGCTAGGGCCAGCGGACCTGACAATGAGCAGTTCCTC. The chain uses TRBV20-1 and TRBJ2-1, with a tentative D call TRBD2 (5 bases). The CDR3 extends over 14 amino acids. Germline V gene sequence: CDR1 DFQATT, CDR2 SNEGSKA (reference sequence). Trimming stripped 3 bases from V and 5 bases from J, with 14 bases between.

This clonotype was detected ten times or more. V is TRBV6-1 and J is TRBJ2-2, with 7 nucleotides matching TRBD1. Trimming cost V 4 bases and J 4 bases; bases outside gene matches: 6. Germline values: CDR1 MNHNS, CDR2 SASEGT. CDR3 length: 15 residues. The chain's CDR3 is CASSVGTVSTGELFF. The CDR3 nucleotides read TGTGCCAGCAGTGTGGGGACAGTCTCCACCGGGGAGCTGTTTTTT.

Concerning this clonotype itself: A much larger clone sits a single nucleotide away, making a read error possible. V gene TRBV6-6 combines with J gene TRBJ2-4; D not certain. The CDR3 spans 14 residues. From germline, CDR1 is MNHNY and CDR2 SVGAGI (reference sequence). The ends were cut back, 9 bases at V and 0 bases at J, with 12 bases in the middle. This chain's CDR3 is CARSRGVAKNIQYF. The CDR3 region has the DNA TGTGCCAGAAGTCGTGGGGTAGCCAAAAACATTCAGTACTTC.

This clonotype was found many times. This chain uses TRBV20-1 with TRBJ2-1, with 9 bases matching TRBD2. The length of the CDR3 is 15 residues. CDR1 is DFQATT, CDR2 SNEGSKA, per germline (reference sequence). The V segment lost 0 bases and the J segment 3 bases; nucleotides outside the gene matches: 3. CDR3 coding DNA: TGCAGTGCTAGAGATCCGACTAGCGGCTACAATGAGCAGTTCTTC. This codes for CSARDPTSGYNEQFF.

This clonotype has at least ten counts. V gene TRBV5-1 combines with J gene TRBJ1-1, with TRBD1 identical over 7 bases. V shed 0 bases and J 1 base; nucleotides not matched to a gene: 3. The CDR3 has 15 amino acids. Looked up from germline, CDR1 is SGHRS and CDR2 is YFSETQ. The CDR3 loop reads CASSLEGARNTEAFF. For the CDR3, the DNA is TGCGCCAGCAGCTTGGAGGGGGCAAGGAACACTGAAGCTTTCTTT.

This clonotype showed up many times. The genes are TRBV25-1 and TRBJ2-5; perhaps D is TRBD1 or TRBD2 (6 bases each). Germline V CDR1 and CDR2: MGHDK, SYGVNS. The CDR3 loop spans 15 amino acids. The germline V and J ends were trimmed by 5 bases and 2 bases, with 15 bases remaining between them. The CDR3 is CASSPGATVQETQYF. CDR3 bases: TGTGCCAGCAGTCCGGGGGCGACGGTTCAAGAGACCCAGTACTTC.

The sample holds many counts of this clonotype. V gene TRBV28 combines with J gene TRBJ1-1; no clear D. CDR1 is MDHEN, CDR2 SYDVKM, per germline. Trimming stripped 2 bases from V and 6 bases from J, with 13 bases between. The CDR3 is made up of 14 amino acids. Written as DNA, the CDR3 is TGTGCCAGCAGTTTAGGCGGAGCCCTATCTGAAGCTTTCTTT. The encoded protein is CASSLGGALSEAFF.

This clonotype was detected a few times. The chain links TRBV9 to TRBJ2-3, with unresolved D. Trimming cost V 0 bases and J 5 bases, with 10 bases left between them. Germline CDR1 and CDR2: SGDLS and YYNGEE. The length of the CDR3 is 14 residues. CDR3 nucleotides: TGTGCCAGCAGCGTAGAAGGAGAAGGAGATACGCAGTATTTT. Translated, it gives CASSVEGEGDTQYF.

This clonotype was found many times. The rearrangement joins TRBV6-1 to TRBJ1-3; D unclear. Trimming took off 1 base at V and 0 bases at J, with 10 bases between the two ends. The CDR3 is 16 residues long. Looked up from germline, CDR1 is MNHNS and CDR2 is SASEGT. CDR3: CASSEGTPSSGNTIYF. The CDR3 bases are TGTGCCAGCAGTGAAGGTACACCCTCCTCTGGAAACACCATATATTTT.

There are many counts of this clonotype. The V and J genes are TRBV15 and TRBJ2-1, with 7 bases matching TRBD2. CDR3 size: 15 residues. Germline CDR1 LNHNV, CDR2 YYDKDF (reference sequence). The V and J ends lost 3 bases and 7 bases, in that order; junction bases with no gene match: 9. CDR3 protein: CATSRGVERGNEQFF. CDR3 DNA: TGTGCCACCAGCAGGGGCGTGGAGCGGGGAAATGAGCAGTTCTTC.

This clonotype occurred many times. The V call is TRBV6-1, the J call TRBJ1-3, with 10 bases matching TRBD1. Germline V CDR1 and CDR2: MNHNS, SASEGT. The CDR3 contains 14 residues. CDR3 amino acids: CYRTGTGVGNTIYF. CDR3 sequence (DNA): TGTTACCGAACCGGGACAGGGGTTGGAAACACCATATATTTT.

This clonotype came up many times. J is TRBJ2-1 and V is TRBV7-6, with D unresolved. Trimming left V 6 bases short and J 12 bases short, with 18 bases between. This CDR3 contains 13 residues. Germline V gene data show CDR1 as SGHVS and CDR2 as FNYEAQ. CDR3 DNA sequence: TGTGCCAGCAGTTATACCCGAGGCTCGGGGCAGTTCTTC. Translating it yields CASSYTRGSGQFF.

In its sample, this clonotype was seen many times. The chain couples TRBV20-1 to TRBJ2-7; 12 nucleotides agree with TRBD2. Trimming took 2 bases from V and 5 from J; bases not matched to a gene: 4. In germline, CDR1 is DFQATT, CDR2 SNEGSKA (reference sequence). The CDR3 spans 14 residues. CDR3 bases: TGCAGTGCTAGAACTAGCGGGAGGATTAACGAGCAGTACTTC. Protein sequence: CSARTSGRINEQYF.

The rearrangement uses TRBV5-1 and TRBJ1-2; TRBD1 matches 10 bases. V lost 3 bases to trimming and J lost 4 bases; unmatched junction nucleotides: 0. There are 13 residues in the CDR3. Germline V gene sequence: CDR1 SGHRS, CDR2 YFSETQ. The CDR3 spells CASSWDRGYGYTF. The CDR3 nucleotides are TGCGCCAGCAGCTGGGACAGGGGCTATGGCTACACCTTC.

Many counts were recorded for this clonotype. The chain joins TRBV11-2 to TRBJ2-3, with unresolved D. With 2 bases removed from V and 2 bases from J, the gap between germline ends came to 11 bases. The CDR3 is 15 amino acids. Germline CDR1 reads SGHAT; CDR2 reads FQNNGV. CDR3 region: CASSLSLGPTDTQYF. The DNA of the CDR3 is TGTGCCAGCAGCTTATCACTCGGACCCACAGATACGCAGTATTTT. Complete variable domain (other parts from reference TRBV11-2 and TRBJ2-3): EAGVAQSPRYKIIEKRQSVAFWCNPISGHATLYWYQQILGQGPKLLIQFQNNGVVDDSQLPKDRFSAERLKGVDSTLKIQPAKLEDSAVYLCASSLSLGPTDTQYFGPGTRLTVL.

This clonotype turned up a few times. The chain links TRBV5-1 to TRBJ2-3; tentatively, D is TRBD2 (6 bases). V dropped 2 bases and J dropped 2 bases, with 12 bases sitting between them. CDR3 length: 15 amino acids. Germline assignment: CDR1 SGHRS and CDR2 YFSETQ. For the CDR3, the DNA is TGCGCCAGCAGCTTAGGGACTCATGACACAGATACGCAGTATTTT. This translates into CASSLGTHDTDTQYF.

This clonotype came up many times. V and J are TRBV4-1 and TRBJ2-5; D is perhaps TRBD1 or TRBD2 (5 bases each). Trimming shortened V by 0 bases and J by 4 bases, and 15 bases separated the two germline ends. The germline CDR1 and CDR2 sequences are MGHRA and YSYEKL. The length of the CDR3 is 16 residues. The CDR3 loop is CASSQESRGPRETQYF. DNA for the CDR3: TGCGCCAGCAGCCAAGAAAGTCGGGGCCCCCGAGAGACCCAGTACTTC.